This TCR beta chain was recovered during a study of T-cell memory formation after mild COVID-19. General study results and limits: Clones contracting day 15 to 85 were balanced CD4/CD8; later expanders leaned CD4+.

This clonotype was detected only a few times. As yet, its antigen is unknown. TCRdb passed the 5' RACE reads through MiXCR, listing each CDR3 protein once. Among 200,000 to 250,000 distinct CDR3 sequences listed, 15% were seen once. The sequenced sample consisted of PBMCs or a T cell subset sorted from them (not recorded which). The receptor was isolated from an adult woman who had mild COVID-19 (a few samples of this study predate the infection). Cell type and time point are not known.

CDR3: CASSQGGRGRQPQHF. The CDR3 bases are TGTGCCAGCAGCCAAGGTGGCAGGGGGCGTCAGCCCCAGCATTTT. V is TRBV3-1 and J is TRBJ1-5; the match to TRBD1 covers 8 bases. CDR3 length equals 15 residues. V lost 1 base, J lost 6 bases, and 5 bases stayed unmatched. Germline V lookup: CDR1 LGHDT, CDR2 YNNKEL (reference sequence).